Listed below are T cell receptor beta chains from one sample, sequenced in a study of cytomegalovirus exposure and HLA in healthy donors. TCRdb's table, derived via immunoSEQ multiplex PCR, lists solely in-frame clones and lacks some. The sample holds 90,000 to 150,000 clones, roughly 60% seen once. Sequenced: PBMCs. The receptor set was obtained from a man between 35 and 55 years old in good health and CMV-seropositive. Each CDR3 is given with its conserved first and last residue. The D gene is left open where the match is weak. Clone size is shown for a subset of rows, as once, few, many or a class of expanded clone.

>-|TRBV5-1|TRBJ2-7|TRBD2
CASSLAPRVGGTPYEQYF
TGCGCCAGCAGCTTGGCCCCAAGGGTGGGAGGGACCCCCTACGAGCAGTACTTC
>few|TRBV6-5|TRBJ1-2|TRBD1
CASSYTPTGVYGYTF
TGTGCCAGCAGTTACACCCCTACAGGGGTCTATGGCTACACCTTC
>few|TRBV7-8|TRBJ2-1|TRBD2
CASSRLAEINEQFF
TGTGCCAGCAGCCGACTAGCGGAGATCAATGAGCAGTTCTTC
>-|TRBV7-3|TRBJ2-7|TRBD2
CASSLASGSPYEQYF
TGTGCCAGCAGCTTGGCTAGCGGGAGCCCCTACGAGCAGTACTTC
>once|TRBV19|TRBJ1-5|-
CASRGGGLYSNQPQHF
TGTGCCAGTAGGGGCGGGGGGTTGTATAGCAATCAGCCCCAGCATTTT
>-|TRBV9|TRBJ2-5|-
CASSVGAVGETQYF
TGTGCCAGCAGCGTAGGGGCAGTCGGAGAGACCCAGTACTTC
>-|TRBV6-5|TRBJ2-1|-
CASSYGGSGYNEQFF
TGTGCCAGCAGTTACGGGGGTAGCGGATACAATGAGCAGTTCTTC
>-|TRBV28|TRBJ1-2|-
CASSLWYSLTNYGYTF
TGTGCCAGCAGTTTATGGTATTCTCTAACTAACTATGGCTACACCTTC
>-|TRBV5-1|TRBJ1-4|-
CASSHQGSPDEKLFF
TGCGCCAGCAGCCATCAGGGGAGCCCCGATGAAAAACTGTTTTTT
>-|TRBV5-4|TRBJ2-5|-
CASSLGGEETQYF
TGTGCCAGCAGCTTGGGGGGCGAAGAGACCCAGTACTTC